One sample yielded the 9 T cell receptor beta chains listed below, sequenced in a study of T cell responses to AZD1222 COVID-19 vaccine. Profiled with immunoSEQ multiplex PCR; TCRdb holds only in-frame clones, not every one. The table includes about 140,000 clones, roughly 92% detected once. The sequences come from peripheral blood, collected on day 0 of AZD1222 vaccination. The receptors were sampled from an adult in good health.

The chain couples TRBV7-9 to TRBJ2-1; no clear D. V lost 7 bases and J lost 2, with 18 bases in between. Germline CDR1 is SEHNR and CDR2 is FQNEAQ (reference sequence). The CDR3 is made up of 16 amino acids. The CDR3 sequence is CASTLVLFLPYNEQFF. CDR3 nucleotides: TGTGCCAGCACCCTTGTTCTTTTCCTTCCCTACAATGAGCAGTTCTTC.

The rearrangement joins TRBV2 to TRBJ1-6; D unresolved. The length of the CDR3 is 12 residues. Germline CDR1 SNHLY, CDR2 FYNNEI. Trimming removed 6 bases at V and 9 bases at J, with 9 bases between. As DNA, the CDR3 is TGTGCCAGCAGGAAAATAAGTTCACCCCTCCACTTT. Amino acids: CASRKISSPLHF.

This clone was seen a handful of times. The rearrangement links TRBV27 to TRBJ1-5; D gene unclear. Trimming stripped 2 bases from V and 3 bases from J, with 5 bases between. This CDR3 is built from 13 residues. The germline V gene encodes CDR1 MNHEY and CDR2 SMNVEV (reference sequence). CDR3 amino acids: CASSLQINQPQHF. DNA for the CDR3: TGTGCCAGCAGTTTACAGATCAATCAGCCCCAGCATTTT.

The chain carries TRBV18 and TRBJ1-2; D gene unclear. The V end lost 6 bases, the J end lost 7 bases, and 15 bases lay between the germline ends. The V gene's germline CDR1 is KGHSH and CDR2 LQKENI. The CDR3 has 13 amino acids. This CDR3 is CASSLDLEGGYTF. The CDR3 DNA reads TGTGCCAGCTCCCTCGATTTGGAGGGTGGCTACACCTTC.

The chain is built from TRBV2 and TRBJ1-4; D remains unclear. This CDR3 is 14 amino acids long. In germline, CDR1 is SNHLY, CDR2 FYNNEI. Trimming shortened V by 6 bases and J by 0 bases, and 8 bases separated the two germline ends. The DNA for the CDR3 is TGTGCCAGCAGGACTTATGCAACTAATGAAAAACTGTTTTTT. Its protein product is CASRTYATNEKLFF.

CDR3: CASSQEYNQPQHF. In DNA, the CDR3 is TGCGCCAGCAGCCAAGAGTACAATCAGCCCCAGCATTTT. The chain uses TRBV4-1 and TRBJ1-5, with D unclear. Per germline, CDR1 MGHRA and CDR2 YSYEKL. The ends were cut back, 0 bases at V and 3 bases at J, with 3 bases in the middle. The CDR3 has 13 residues.

The chain has TRBV5-4 and TRBJ2-7; the D gene is possibly TRBD1 (5 bases). The CDR3 has 11 residues. Trimming stripped 3 bases from V and 7 bases from J, with 8 bases between. CDR1 is SGHNT and CDR2 is YYREEE in the germline V gene (reference sequence). The CDR3 region is CASSSGFEQYF. As DNA, the CDR3 is TGTGCCAGCAGCTCAGGGTTTGAGCAGTACTTC.

The chain joins TRBV14 to TRBJ2-7; 8 bases fit TRBD2. Germline V CDR1 and CDR2: SGHDN, FVKESK. V lost 6 bases, J lost 6 bases, and 7 bases stayed unmatched. The CDR3 sequence is 13 residues long. As DNA, the CDR3 is TGTGCCAGCAGTTTAGCGGGGTCTGGCGAGCAGTACTTC. This gives the protein CASSLAGSGEQYF.

The chain recombines TRBV5-4 with TRBJ2-7, with D maybe TRBD1 (6 bases). The V gene's germline CDR1 is SGHNT and CDR2 YYREEE (reference sequence). The CDR3 consists of 14 residues. V gave up 4 bases and J gave up 5 bases, with 16 bases separating them. The CDR3 region is CASSLLQGRDEQYF. CDR3 DNA sequence: TGTGCCAGCAGCCTCCTGCAGGGGCGGGACGAGCAGTACTTC.